This T cell receptor (beta chain) originates from a study of vaccination effects on CD4 cells after COVID-19 (dated by TCRdb to between 2022 and 2023). At the level of the whole study: Two doses of either the BNT162b2 or the mRNA-1273 mRNA SARS-CoV-2 vaccine were administered to participants. Pre-vaccine samples were collected from a couple of convalescent patients 16 days and one week before the first dose, corresponding to 142 and 148 days after COVID-19 diagnosis. SARS-CoV-2 spike-specific CD4+ TCR repertoires from before and after mRNA vaccination were compared in COVID-19 convalescent patients and in infection-naive vaccine recipients. The full study included 10 COVID-19 convalescent patients and a few SARS-CoV-2-naive healthy vaccine recipients. Cultures from other donors in the study were sequenced with the Oncomine TCR Beta short-read assay on an Illumina iSeq 100. Study-wide findings and limitations: Both infection-induced and vaccine-induced clones contracted markedly at late post-vaccination timepoints, which is consistent with waning T cell responses. Limitations of the study were the small number of convalescent patients and the absence of early post-infection timepoints. In convalescent patients, the post-vaccine spike-reactive repertoire was composed mainly of new vaccine-induced clones that were largely distinct from infection-induced clones.

Trimming at the junction amounts to 5 bases on V and 9 bases on J, and the germline ends lie 17 bases apart. The CDR3 starts with the cysteine, ends with the phenylalanine, and has 14 residues. The CDR3 DNA has 42 bases and is translated from base 1. CDR1 and CDR2 were assigned from the germline V gene as SGHNT and YENEEA. In this sample, this clone turned up once. The antigen it binds to is not known. There are no base qualities to consult, and no much larger clone falls within one base. Library generation was performed with the immunoSEQ multiplex PCR assay. DNA from the CD4+ T cells that had been cultured and isolated underwent TCR beta CDR3 sequencing. Per the original workflow: The analysis removed non-productive TCR sequences, trimmed reads to the CDR3 region, and retained only CDR3s that were 7 or more amino acids long. The MANAFEST web app was used to identify antigen-specific clonotypes by comparing expansion in peptide wells with expansion in reference cultures. To count as positive, a clone had to show expansion at FDR<0.05 compared with the reference and with all other wells, an odds ratio above 5, and a frequency above 0.1% in two replicate wells. A clonotype was called cross-reactive if it was significantly expanded both in SARS-CoV-2 spike wells and in at least one common cold coronavirus spike condition. CDR3 similarity was assessed by Levenshtein distance using the stringdist R package, and unrooted trees were constructed with ape in R 3.6.1. The source is immuneACCESS, and TCRdb retained only in-frame sequences with V and J called. Part of the clones is not carried over; for the studies checked, unresolved V genes explain less than half of this, and the remainder is unexplained. D and trimming come from the DNA, and the V and J calls and clone size come from that table. The sample contains under 70,000 clones, more than 75% of them found a single time. Around 5% of the sample comes from the top ten.

In the ViraFEST assay, PBMC were stimulated with viral peptide pools, and antigen-specific CD4+ T cell clonotypes were then identified by expansion using TCR sequencing. After 10 days of culture, CD4+ T cells were isolated with the EasySep CD4+ T cell isolation kit. PCR-confirmed SARS-CoV-2 infection had occurred in convalescent patients between March and December 2020, before the Alpha, Beta and Delta variants emerged in the United States. A few million PBMC per well were cultured in IMDM with roughly 5% human AB serum, around 9.1 IU/ml IL-2 and gentamicin, plus 10 ug/ml peptides. An HIV-1 Nef peptide pool was used as the negative control culture condition. Half of the culture medium was replaced with fresh IL-2-containing medium on days 3 and 7. Unless noted otherwise, every peptide stimulation condition was grown in triplicate wells. Using Ficoll-Paque Plus gradient centrifugation, PBMC were separated from whole blood and then either used fresh or cryopreserved at -140C. The QIAamp micro DNA kit was used to extract genomic DNA from the cultured CD4+ T cells.

The sequence came from a human donor who had a prior SARS-CoV-2 infection. The specimen was CD4+ T cells from PBMCs cultured with HIV peptides, collected before COVID-19 vaccination. The cell subset or site label for this specimen denotes: HIV-1 Nef peptide pool negative control/reference culture. The chain uses TRBV11-3 and TRBJ2-1, with the D assignment possibly TRBD1 or TRBD2, given 6 matching bases for each. The CDR3 amino acid sequence is: CASSPRAGGGEQFF. The nucleotide sequence reads TGTGCCAGCAGCCCCCGGGCCGGAGGGGGTGAGCAGTTCTTC.